A selection of T cell receptor beta chains follows, all from one sample in a study of blood T cell repertoires in COVID-19. Here immunoSEQ multiplex PCR was the method, and the copy in TCRdb shows in-frame clones only, minus some. The top ten clones hold about 0.7% of a sample with over 200,000 clones, roughly 86% of them seen once. Sequencing used peripheral blood. The source of these receptors is a human donor in a cohort sampled during active COVID-19. CDR3s include the opening cysteine and the closing phenylalanine or tryptophan. A D gene is named only where the DNA matches it firmly. A clone size is listed for some rows: how often the clone was seen (once, few, many), or a class if it is expanded.

TRBJ1-5 NA TRBV12-3/TRBV12-4 13 NA TGTGCCCTAGGGGATTCGGGCAATCAGCCCCAGCATTTT CALGDSGNQPQHF
TRBJ2-6 NA TRBV3-1/TRBV3-2 13 few TGTGCCAGCCTAGGCTCTGGGGCCAACGTCCTGACTTTC CASLGSGANVLTF
TRBJ2-7 NA TRBV28 18 NA TGTGCCAGCAGCACCTATCGGGAGATCCGGGACCCGGACCACGAGCAGTACTTC CASSTYREIRDPDHEQYF
TRBJ1-3 NA TRBV28 15 many TGTGCCAGCAGCTGGGACATCTCCTCTGGAAACACCATATATTTT CASSWDISSGNTIYF
TRBJ2-5 NA TRBV10-3 12 NA TGTGCCATCAGTGAGGAGGAGGGGACCCAGTACTTC CAISEEEGTQYF
TRBJ1-1 NA TRBV4-3 15 NA TGCGCCAGCAGCCAAGATATCAGTTTGAACACTGAAGCTTTCTTT CASSQDISLNTEAFF
TRBJ2-7 TRBD2 TRBV7-6 16 NA TGTGCCAGCAGCTTGGGACTAGCGGGGGCTGGGTACGAGCAGTACTTC CASSLGLAGAGYEQYF
TRBJ1-2 TRBD1 TRBV19 14 NA TGTGCCAGTAGTCCAAGGGACAGACCCTATGGCTACACCTTC CASSPRDRPYGYTF
TRBJ1-6 TRBD1 TRBV6-4 15 NA TGTGCCAGCAGTGAAAGGGGACAGAAAAATTCACCCCTCCACTTT CASSERGQKNSPLHF
TRBJ2-6 NA TRBV23-1 16 NA TGCGCCATCGCCCCTCGAGGAGACTCTGGGGCCAACGTCCTGACTTTC CAIAPRGDSGANVLTF
TRBJ1-2 NA TRBV5-1 13 once TGCGCCAGCAGCTTGACAGGGTTGGATGGCTACACCTTC CASSLTGLDGYTF
TRBJ2-7 NA TRBV6-2/TRBV6-3 15 NA TGTGCCAGCACCCCAACCAGGACAACCTCCTACGAGCAGTACTTC CASTPTRTTSYEQYF
TRBJ2-3 NA TRBV6-5 16 NA TGTGCCAGCAGTTATGATAGCTCCCCGCTCACAGATACGCAGTATTTT CASSYDSSPLTDTQYF
TRBJ2-7 NA TRBV6-2/TRBV6-3 17 NA TGTGCCAGCAGTTACTCGATTAGGGCGCAGACTACCTACGAGCAGTACTTC CASSYSIRAQTTYEQYF
TRBJ2-7 TRBD2 TRBV18 13 NA TGTGCCAGCTGCCCTAGCGGGGTCTACGAGCAGTACTTC CASCPSGVYEQYF
TRBJ1-3 NA TRBV4-2 17 few TGTGCCAGCAGCCTCAACCCGAGGGCCAGCTCTGGAAACACCATATATTTT CASSLNPRASSGNTIYF
TRBJ2-7 NA TRBV5-6 14 NA TGTGCCAGCAGCTTGGACAGCCTCTCCTACGAGCAGTACTTC CASSLDSLSYEQYF
TRBJ1-1 NA TRBV30 14 NA TGTGCCTGGAGTATAACAGTACAGGACACTGAAGCTTTCTTT CAWSITVQDTEAFF
TRBJ1-6 NA TRBV9 14 NA TGTGCCAGCAGCGCTAGCAGCAATAATTCACCCCTCCACTTT CASSASSNNSPLHF
TRBJ1-2 TRBD1 TRBV7-2 14 NA TGTGCCAGCAGTCCCCGGGACAGGGGTCTTAGCTACACCTTC CASSPRDRGLSYTF
TRBJ2-2 NA TRBV7-8 15 many TGTGCCAGCAGCCCCAAACGCGGGGCCGAGTGGGAGCTGTTTTTT CASSPKRGAEWELFF
TRBJ2-7 NA TRBV30 11 once TGTGCCTGGAGACAGGGCTACGAGCAGTACTTC CAWRQGYEQYF
TRBJ2-6 NA TRBV7-3 17 NA TGTGCCAGCAGCTTAAGGAGCGTGGAACACGGGGCCAACGTCCTGACTTTC CASSLRSVEHGANVLTF
TRBJ2-7 NA TRBV6-2/TRBV6-3 13 NA TGTGCCAGCAGTGGACAGATTTCCTACGAGCAGTACTTC CASSGQISYEQYF
TRBJ2-7 NA TRBV5-1 13 NA TGCGCCAGCAGCTTTAGTGCCCACTACGAGCAGTACTTC CASSFSAHYEQYF
TRBJ2-5 NA TRBV27 13 NA TGTGCCAGCACTCCCAGGAACCAAGAGACCCAGTACTTC CASTPRNQETQYF
TRBJ1-1 NA TRBV11-2 14 NA TGTGCCAGCAGCTTAGTGGGACACTTAGGAGAAGCTTTCTTT CASSLVGHLGEAFF
TRBJ1-4 TRBD1 TRBV19 13 NA TGTGCCAGTAGTCATCAGGGGGGTGAAAAACTGTTTTTT CASSHQGGEKLFF
TRBJ2-7 TRBD1 TRBV6-1 16 NA TGTGCCAGCAGTGAAGTTCCGGGACAGGGACCCTACGAGCAGTACTTC CASSEVPGQGPYEQYF
TRBJ2-7 NA TRBV5-5 16 NA TGTGCCAGCAGTTTGACAGCCCTGGACCGGGGTTACGAGCAGTACTTC CASSLTALDRGYEQYF
TRBJ2-7 NA TRBV20-1 10 NA TGCAGTGCGCTACAGACAATTCAGTACTTC CSALQTIQYF
TRBJ1-3 TRBD1 TRBV19 16 NA TGTGCCAGTAGTATCCTTCCAGGGGGCGCCGGAAACACCATATATTTT CASSILPGGAGNTIYF
TRBJ2-1 TRBD2 TRBV6-5 14 NA TGTGCCAGCAGTTACTTTAAGCGGGGCAATGAGCAGTTCTTC CASSYFKRGNEQFF
TRBJ2-1 TRBD2 TRBV28 16 NA TGTGCCAGCAGTTTGGCCCTTAGCGGGAGGGCCCATGAGCAGTTCTTC CASSLALSGRAHEQFF
TRBJ1-2 NA TRBV5-5 14 NA TGTGCCAGCAGCTTGGGCGGGACTGGGTATGGCTACACCTTC CASSLGGTGYGYTF
TRBJ1-2 TRBD1 TRBV9 15 NA TGTGCCAGCAGCCCCAGCCCCCACAGGGGGTATGGCTACACCTTC CASSPSPHRGYGYTF
TRBJ2-7 TRBD1 TRBV9 15 NA TGTGCCAGCAGCGCAGACTCGGGACAGACATACGAGCAGTACTTC CASSADSGQTYEQYF
TRBJ1-6 TRBD1 TRBV7-9 15 NA TGTGCCAGCAACTATGGACAGGGAGATAATTCACCCCTCCACTTT CASNYGQGDNSPLHF
TRBJ2-7 NA TRBV28 15 NA TGTGCCAGCACTCAATCTTACAGGGTGGGCTACGAGCAGTACTTC CASTQSYRVGYEQYF
TRBJ2-1 NA TRBV19 12 NA TGTGCCAGTAGTCTAACTGGCAATGAGCAGTTCTTC CASSLTGNEQFF
TRBJ2-1 NA TRBV9 15 NA TGTGCCAGCAGCGTCACTCAGGGGTCCTACAATGAGCAGTTCTTC CASSVTQGSYNEQFF
TRBJ2-7 NA TRBV7-8 12 NA TGTGCCAGCAGCTTAGTCGGCTACGAGCAGTACTTC CASSLVGYEQYF